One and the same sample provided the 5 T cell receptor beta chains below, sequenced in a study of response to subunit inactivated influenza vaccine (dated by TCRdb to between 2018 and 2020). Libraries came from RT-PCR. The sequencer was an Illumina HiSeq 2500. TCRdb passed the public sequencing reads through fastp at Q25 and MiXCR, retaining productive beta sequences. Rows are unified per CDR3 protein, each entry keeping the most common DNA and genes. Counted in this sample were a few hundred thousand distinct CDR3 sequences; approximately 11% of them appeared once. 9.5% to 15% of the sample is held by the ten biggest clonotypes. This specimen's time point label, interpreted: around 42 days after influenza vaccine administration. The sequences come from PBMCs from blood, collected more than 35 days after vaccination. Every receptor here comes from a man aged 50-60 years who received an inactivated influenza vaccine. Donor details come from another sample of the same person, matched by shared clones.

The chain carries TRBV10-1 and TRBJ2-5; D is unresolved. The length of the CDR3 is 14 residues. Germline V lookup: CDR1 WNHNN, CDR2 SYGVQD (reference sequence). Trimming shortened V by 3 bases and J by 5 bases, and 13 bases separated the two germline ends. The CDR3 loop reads CASSDRSPGETQYF. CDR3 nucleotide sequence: TGCGCCAGCAGTGATCGCAGCCCCGGGGAGACCCAGTACTTC.

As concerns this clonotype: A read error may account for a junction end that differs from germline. CDR3 residues: CASRLVTGSNEQFF. CDR3 DNA: TGTGCCAGCCGCTTAGTGACAGGCAGTAATGAGCAGTTCTTC. The genes are TRBV7-9 and TRBJ2-1; possible D gene TRBD1, 6 bases. This CDR3 has 14 amino acids. Germline V gene sequence: CDR1 SEHNR, CDR2 FQNEAQ (reference sequence). The full variable domain, rest sourced from reference TRBV7-9 and TRBJ2-1, is DTGVSQNPRHKITKRGQNVTFRCDPISEHNRLYWYRQTLGQGPEFLTYFQNEAQLEKSRLLSDRFSAERPKGSFSTLEIQRTEQGDSAMYLCASRLVTGSNEQFFGPGTRLTVL.

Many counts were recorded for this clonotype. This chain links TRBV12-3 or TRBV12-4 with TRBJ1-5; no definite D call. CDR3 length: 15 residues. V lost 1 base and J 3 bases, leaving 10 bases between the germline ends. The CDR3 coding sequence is TGTGCCAGCAGTTTAGTAGGATTTGACAATCAGCCCCAGCATTTT. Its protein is CASSLVGFDNQPQHF.

The CDR3 bases are TGTGCCAGCCACGGGGGTGGAGATGAGCAGTTCTTC. It specifies CASHGGGDEQFF. The genes are TRBV7-9 and TRBJ2-1, with a weak D call TRBD2 (6 bases). This CDR3 comprises 12 residues. Trimming took 8 bases from V and 8 from J, leaving 13 bases between them. The V gene's germline CDR1 is SEHNR and CDR2 FQNEAQ (reference sequence).

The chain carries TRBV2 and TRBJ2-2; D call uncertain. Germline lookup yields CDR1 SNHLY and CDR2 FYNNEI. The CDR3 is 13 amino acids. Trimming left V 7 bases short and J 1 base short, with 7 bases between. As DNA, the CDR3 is TGTGCCAGCACGGTCGAGAACACCGGGGAGCTGTTTTTT. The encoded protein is CASTVENTGELFF.